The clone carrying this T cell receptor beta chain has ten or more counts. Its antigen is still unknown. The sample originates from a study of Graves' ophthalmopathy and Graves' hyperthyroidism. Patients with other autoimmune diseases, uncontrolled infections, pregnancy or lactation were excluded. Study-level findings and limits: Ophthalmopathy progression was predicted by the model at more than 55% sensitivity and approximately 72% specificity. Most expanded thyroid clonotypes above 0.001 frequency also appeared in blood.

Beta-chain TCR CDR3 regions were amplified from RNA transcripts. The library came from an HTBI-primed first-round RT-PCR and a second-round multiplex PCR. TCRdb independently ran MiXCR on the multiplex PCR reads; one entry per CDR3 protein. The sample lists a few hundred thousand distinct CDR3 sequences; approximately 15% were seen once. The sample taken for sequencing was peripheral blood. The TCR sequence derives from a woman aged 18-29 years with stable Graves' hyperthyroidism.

CDR3 residues: CASSFSPSAANTGELFF. The CDR3 DNA reads TGTGCCAGCAGCTTCAGCCCTAGCGCCGCGAACACCGGGGAGCTGTTTTTT. The chain carries TRBV7-2 and TRBJ2-2; maybe TRBD2 (6 bases). V lost 3 bases to trimming and J lost 0 bases, with 14 bases between them. The CDR3 totals 17 residues. Per germline, CDR1 SGHTA and CDR2 FQGNSA. Looking up the rest from reference TRBV7-2 and TRBJ2-2 gives the full variable domain: GAGVSQSPSNKVTEKGKDVELRCDPISGHTALYWYRQSLGQGLEFLIYFQGNSAPDKSGLPSDRFSAERTGGSVSTLTIQRTQQEDSAVYLCASSFSPSAANTGELFFGEGSRLTVL.